These T cell receptor beta chains were read from a single sample in a study of OX40 agonist ivuxolimab in advanced cancers. TCRdb's copy holds only in-frame clones and misses some; the assay was immunoSEQ multiplex PCR. This table has 70,000 to 75,000 clones, almost 90% appearing once. This specimen was CD4+ or CD8+ T cells sorted from blood, taken in a trial of the OX40 agonist ivuxolimab. The receptors were gathered from an adult with an advanced solid tumor such as melanoma, head and neck, liver or kidney cancer. Both conserved end residues are part of each CDR3. A D gene is named only where the DNA matches it firmly. Clone size is not always given. Where it is, it says once, few, many or a class for expanded clones.

TRBJ2-7 | TRBD1 | TRBV28 | - | TGTGCCAGCAGCCCGGGACAGCCATACGAGCAGTACTTC | CASSPGQPYEQYF
TRBJ1-5 | TRBD1 | TRBV19 | - | TGTGCCAGTAGTCCCGAGGGGACAGGGGTTCGTCAGCCCCAGCATTTT | CASSPEGTGVRQPQHF
TRBJ2-7 | TRBD1 | TRBV19 | once | TGTGCCAGTAGTAGCACAGGGGCCAGCTCCTACGAGCAGTACTTC | CASSSTGASSYEQYF
TRBJ2-1 | - | TRBV7-9 | - | TGTGCCAGCAGCTTAACAGGATCCTACAATGAGCAGTTCTTC | CASSLTGSYNEQFF
TRBJ2-1 | - | TRBV6-6 | - | TGTGCCAGCAGTTACGGGTACAATGAGCAGTTCTTC | CASSYGYNEQFF
TRBJ2-7 | - | TRBV11-2 | - | TGTGCCAGCAGCCTAGAGCAGGGGGGGACCTACGAGCAGTACTTC | CASSLEQGGTYEQYF
TRBJ1-1 | TRBD1 | TRBV7-6 | - | TGTGCCAGCAGCTTAGCGGTGGGACAGGGGAACACTGAAGCTTTCTTT | CASSLAVGQGNTEAFF
TRBJ1-1 | - | TRBV18 | - | TGTGCCAGCTCACCCCCAACCGGGACCTCGAACACTGAAGCTTTCTTT | CASSPPTGTSNTEAFF
TRBJ1-4 | - | TRBV29-1 | - | TGCGCCGGATCAGGAGGAGAAAAACTGTTTTTT | CAGSGGEKLFF
TRBJ1-2 | - | TRBV7-8 | once | TGTGCCAGCAGCCCCACGAGACAAGGTGGCTACACCTTC | CASSPTRQGGYTF
TRBJ1-1 | TRBD1 | TRBV7-3 | - | TGTGCCAGCAGCGCCCAGGGGGCAGGTGAAGCTTTCTTT | CASSAQGAGEAFF
TRBJ2-1 | - | TRBV6-5 | - | TGTGCCAGCAGGACCCTAGGCACCAAGGAGCAGTTCTTC | CASRTLGTKEQFF
TRBJ1-2 | - | TRBV16 | - | TGTGCCAGCAGCCAACCCGTAGGCAACTATGGCTACACCTTC | CASSQPVGNYGYTF
TRBJ2-5 | - | TRBV19 | - | TGTGCCAGTAGCACCAGGGAGTACCAAGAGACCCAGTACTTC | CASSTREYQETQYF
TRBJ1-3 | - | TRBV19 | - | TGTGCCAGTAACACAGGGATCTCGTCTGGAAACACCATATATTTT | CASNTGISSGNTIYF
TRBJ1-5 | TRBD1 | TRBV9 | - | TGTGCCAGCAGCTCCTTAGGGACAGGCAATCAGCCCCAGCATTTT | CASSSLGTGNQPQHF
TRBJ2-1 | TRBD2 | TRBV7-2 | once | TGTGCCAGCAGCTTAAAGGCGGGGGGATACAATGAGCAGTTCTTC | CASSLKAGGYNEQFF
TRBJ2-3 | TRBD2 | TRBV11-2 | - | TGTGCCAGCAGCTTAGGGGCTAGCGGGGGAACAGATACGCAGTATTTT | CASSLGASGGTDTQYF
TRBJ2-6 | TRBD1 | TRBV7-3 | - | TGTGCCAGCAGCTTCGAAACAGGGGGCAGGGCCAACGTCCTGACTTTC | CASSFETGGRANVLTF
TRBJ2-3 | - | TRBV19 | - | TGTGCCAGTAGTCCGGTCGGCCCCACAGATACGCAGTATTTT | CASSPVGPTDTQYF
TRBJ2-7 | TRBD2 | TRBV5-1 | once | TGCGCCAGCAGCTCGAACTGGACTAGGTTGTACGAGCAGTACTTC | CASSSNWTRLYEQYF
TRBJ1-5 | - | TRBV18 | - | TGTGCCAGCTCACCGGTTAATAGCAATCAGCCCCAGCATTTT | CASSPVNSNQPQHF
TRBJ1-5 | - | TRBV2 | - | TGTGCCAGCAGTGGGGGGGTAGATCAGCCCCAGCATTTT | CASSGGVDQPQHF
TRBJ1-5 | - | TRBV21-1 | - | TGTGCCAGCAGCTTCGAACCCACTCACCATAGCAATCAGCCCCAGCATTTT | CASSFEPTHHSNQPQHF
TRBJ1-2 | - | TRBV7-9 | once | TGTGCCAGCAGCTTAGGCAGCTTCTATGGCTACACCTTC | CASSLGSFYGYTF
TRBJ2-7 | - | TRBV4-1 | - | TGCGCCAGCAGCCAAGATGGAAGGGGCCGGGGGCAGTACTTC | CASSQDGRGRGQYF
TRBJ1-3 | - | TRBV5-5 | - | TGTGCCAGCAGCCCGGGGACATCTGGAAACACCATATATTTT | CASSPGTSGNTIYF
TRBJ1-6 | TRBD1 | TRBV10-3 | - | TGTGCCATCAGTGAGTCAGGGACAGGGGCCCGTTCACCCCTCCACTTT | CAISESGTGARSPLHF
TRBJ1-1 | - | TRBV7-8 | - | TGTGCCAGCAGCCCGGGGAGGGTAGGCACTGAAGCTTTCTTT | CASSPGRVGTEAFF